The 21 T cell receptor beta chains below come from one sample, sequenced in a study of spatial heterogeneity in lung cancer (dated by TCRdb to between 2017 and 2020). The sample's time point label, decoded: blood at routine non-recurrence follow-up after resection. Library generation was performed with 5' RACE. Data came from a NextSeq 500. TCRdb applied fastp at Q25 and MiXCR to the public reads, then kept only in-frame beta chains. Every CDR3 protein is listed once, alongside the most common genes and DNA of its rows. In all, the sample holds some 30,000 distinct CDR3 sequences, and roughly 5.7% of those were seen once. Around 24% of the sample is taken by the ten largest. The input for sequencing was PBMCs, taken at follow-up. The source of these receptors is a female donor with early-stage non-small cell lung cancer.

As concerns this clonotype: A much larger clone is a single base away; this may be a read error. This chain links TRBV7-8 with TRBJ2-3; TRBD1 might be the D (6 bases). Per the germline V gene, CDR1 is SGHVS and CDR2 is FQNEAQ. This CDR3 spans 15 amino acids. The CDR3 region has the DNA TGTGCCAGCAGCACGCCAGGGGTAGGAACAGAAACGCAGTATTTT. Protein product: CASSTPGVGTETQYF.

Ten or more counts support this clonotype. The rearrangement links TRBV20-1 to TRBJ1-4, with 7 nucleotides matching TRBD1. Germline V CDR1 and CDR2: DFQATT, SNEGSKA (reference sequence). V lost 1 base and J lost 7; bases outside the gene matches: 6. The CDR3 spans 14 residues. The CDR3 coding sequence is TGCAGTGCTAGAGGAGGCAGGGGGAGTGAAAAACTGTTTTTT. It codes for CSARGGRGSEKLFF.

This clonotype came up many times. J is TRBJ2-5 and V is TRBV4-1, with TRBD2 as a possible D gene (6 bases). CDR3 length equals 19 residues. The V end was cut by 0 bases, the J end by 0 bases, with 20 bases between. Per the germline V gene, CDR1 is MGHRA and CDR2 is YSYEKL. CDR3 nucleotides: TGCGCCAGCAGCCAAGATAGATTCGGCGGGACCAGATACCAAGAGACCCAGTACTTC. It is translated as CASSQDRFGGTRYQETQYF.

This clonotype has ten or more counts. V usage is TRBV4-3 and J usage is TRBJ2-1, with TRBD2 as a possible D gene (6 bases). Per germline, CDR1 LGHNA and CDR2 YSLEER. Trimming cost V 0 bases and J 1 base, with 10 bases left between them. CDR3 size: 16 residues. The CDR3 sequence: CASSQEVAGSYNEQFF. The DNA for the CDR3 is TGCGCCAGCAGCCAAGAGGTGGCGGGGTCCTACAATGAGCAGTTCTTC.

This clonotype was observed many times. The V gene is TRBV7-9, the J gene TRBJ2-7, with 9 nucleotides matching TRBD2. Germline V gene lookup returns CDR1 SEHNR and CDR2 FQNEAQ (reference sequence). There are 14 residues in the CDR3. Trimming removed 5 bases from V and 2 bases from J; junction bases left unmatched: 4. The CDR3, as DNA: TGTGCCAGCAGCGACGGACTAGCGACCTACGAGCAGTACTTC. This translates into CASSDGLATYEQYF. Full variable domain (outside the CDR3, taken from reference TRBV7-9 and TRBJ2-7): DTGVSQNPRHKITKRGQNVTFRCDPISEHNRLYWYRQTLGQGPEFLTYFQNEAQLEKSRLLSDRFSAERPKGSFSTLEIQRTEQGDSAMYLCASSDGLATYEQYFGPGTRLTVT.

This clonotype was detected only a few times. In DNA form, the CDR3 reads TGCGCCAGCAGCTTGGCGGCGGGGGGCAAACAAGATACGCAGTATTTT. Its translation: CASSLAAGGKQDTQYF. This chain uses TRBV5-1 with TRBJ2-3, with 8 positions matching TRBD2. The CDR3 totals 16 residues. After removal of 0 bases from V and 5 bases from J, the junction contained 8 bases not matched to a gene. Looked up from germline, CDR1 is SGHRS and CDR2 is YFSETQ.

This clonotype was seen repeatedly, ten times or more. The V call is TRBV7-3, the J call TRBJ2-1; D may be TRBD2 (6 bases). The CDR3 loop spans 15 amino acids. The V gene's germline CDR1 is SGHTA and CDR2 FQGTGA. Trimming removed 5 bases at V and 5 bases at J, with 16 bases between. The CDR3 reads CASSPGLPGNNEQFF. The DNA for the CDR3 is TGTGCCAGCAGCCCGGGACTGCCTGGGAACAATGAGCAGTTCTTC.

The rearrangement joins TRBV6-5 to TRBJ2-3; D is possibly TRBD1 or TRBD2 (6 bases each). Germline assignment: CDR1 MNHEY and CDR2 SVGAGI. Deletions cut 0 bases from V and 3 bases from J, with 13 bases between. The CDR3 loop spans 16 amino acids. Here the CDR3 DNA reads TGTGCCAGCAGTTACTCGGGACGGGGGCGTACAGATACGCAGTATTTT. The encoded protein is CASSYSGRGRTDTQYF.

This clonotype occurred a few times. This chain uses TRBV11-3 with TRBJ2-4; 8 positions match TRBD2. Germline CDR1 reads SGHNT; CDR2 reads YENEEA. V gave up 2 bases and J gave up 0 bases; unmatched junction bases: 9. CDR3 length: 18 amino acids. CDR3 sequence (DNA): TGTGCCAGCAGCTTAACGGCGGGGGGCCGCGGAGCCAAAAACATTCAGTACTTC. Its translation is CASSLTAGGRGAKNIQYF.

By sample fraction, this clonotype is medium-sized. The V gene is TRBV20-1, the J gene TRBJ1-5; 9 bases are shared with TRBD1. Germline V gene lookup returns CDR1 DFQATT and CDR2 SNEGSKA (reference sequence). Trimming removed 3 bases from V and 6 bases from J; junction bases left unmatched: 3. This CDR3 contains 13 residues. The CDR3 loop reads CSASRDRVQPQHF. The DNA for the CDR3 is TGCAGTGCTAGCCGGGACAGGGTTCAGCCCCAGCATTTT.

This clonotype was seen ten or more times. The chain couples TRBV28 to TRBJ1-1; D uncertain. From germline, CDR1 is MDHEN and CDR2 SYDVKM. The CDR3 runs to 13 residues. The V end was cut by 3 bases, the J end by 4 bases, with 9 bases between. The CDR3 DNA sequence: TGTGCCAGCAGTTTTGGACTGTCCACTGAAGCTTTCTTT. This sequence encodes CASSFGLSTEAFF.

This clonotype came up a few times. The chain is built from TRBV20-1 and TRBJ2-1; 11 bases match TRBD2. V shed 1 base and J 8 bases; nucleotides not matched to a gene: 7. This CDR3 comprises 15 residues. CDR1 is DFQATT and CDR2 is SNEGSKA in the germline V gene (reference sequence). The CDR3 loop reads CSARGVTSGIYEQFF. DNA of the CDR3: TGCAGTGCTAGAGGGGTGACTAGCGGGATCTATGAGCAGTTCTTC.

This clonotype was found many times. The gene calls are TRBV3-1 and TRBJ1-4; 11 bases match TRBD1. The V gene end was trimmed by 0 bases and the J gene end by 7 bases; junction bases not matched to a gene: 1. Germline lookup yields CDR1 LGHDT and CDR2 YNNKEL (reference sequence). This CDR3 has 15 amino acids. The CDR3 DNA reads TGTGCCAGCAGCCAAGATGGGACAGGGGGTGAAAAACTGTTTTTT. This translates into CASSQDGTGGEKLFF.

This clonotype showed up many times. The V gene is TRBV18, the J gene TRBJ2-3; unclear D gene. The V and J ends lost 2 bases and 2 bases respectively, with 8 bases between them. The CDR3 runs 14 residues. Germline assignment: CDR1 KGHSH and CDR2 LQKENI. DNA of the CDR3: TGTGCCAGCTCACCAACAAGGACCACAGATACGCAGTATTTT. It is translated as CASSPTRTTDTQYF.

This clonotype was detected many times. The chain is built from TRBV19 and TRBJ2-2; TRBD2 agrees at 10 bases. Germline CDR1 is LNHDA and CDR2 is SQIVND (reference sequence). V gave up 4 bases and J gave up 5 bases; unmatched junction bases: 7. The CDR3 runs to 16 residues. The DNA of the CDR3 is TGTGCCAGTAGTAGTTCTAGCGGGGGAGCAACCGGGGAGCTGTTTTTT. Encoded protein: CASSSSSGGATGELFF.

This chain connects TRBV5-4 to TRBJ2-7; D gene ambiguous. Germline CDR1 is SGHNT and CDR2 is YYREEE (reference sequence). The CDR3 covers 13 residues. The V end was cut by 1 base, the J end by 5 bases, with 10 bases between. CDR3 in amino acids: CASSLSLGDEQYF. The CDR3 region has the DNA TGTGCCAGCAGCTTGTCGTTGGGTGACGAGCAGTACTTC.

This clonotype was counted a few times. The V gene is TRBV19, the J gene TRBJ2-1; D unclear. Germline-derived CDR1 and CDR2 are LNHDA and SQIVND (reference sequence). V lost 0 bases to trimming and J lost 0 bases, with 9 bases between them. CDR3 length equals 16 residues. CDR3 loop: CASSIDSLSSYNEQFF. The CDR3 nucleotides are TGTGCCAGTAGTATAGACAGCCTTAGCTCCTACAATGAGCAGTTCTTC.

This clonotype was picked up many times. This rearrangement joins TRBV7-9 to TRBJ2-2, with D perhaps matching TRBD1 (5 bases). Germline V gives CDR1 SEHNR, CDR2 FQNEAQ (reference sequence). The CDR3 is made up of 15 amino acids. Trimming removed 5 bases from V and 4 bases from J, with 14 bases in between. In DNA, the CDR3 is TGTGCCAGCAGCCCCCGAGACAGACCCACCGGGGAGCTGTTTTTT. Encoded protein: CASSPRDRPTGELFF.

The chain couples TRBV5-1 to TRBJ1-1; the D gene is possibly TRBD1 (6 bases). CDR1 SGHRS and CDR2 YFSETQ come from the germline V gene. The CDR3 length is 12 residues. V lost 3 bases, J lost 7 bases, and 10 bases lay in between. As DNA, the CDR3 is TGCGCCAGCAGCTCGGACAGCGTTGAAGCTTTCTTT. It encodes CASSSDSVEAFF.

This clonotype has more than one count but fewer than ten. The chain recombines TRBV7-8 with TRBJ1-1, with D perhaps TRBD1 (5 bases). The CDR3 covers 13 residues. Between the trimmed V and J ends, which lost 1 base and 6 bases, there was a span of 9 bases. The germline gives CDR1 SGHVS, CDR2 FQNEAQ. CDR3 residues: CASSLVQGAEAFF. DNA for the CDR3: TGTGCCAGCAGCTTAGTTCAGGGTGCTGAAGCTTTCTTT.

The table lists this clonotype with a few counts. The gene calls are TRBV4-1 and TRBJ2-7, with D possibly TRBD2 on 6 matching bases. Deletions cut 1 base from V and 6 bases from J, with 13 bases between. The CDR3 is 14 residues long. The germline V gene has CDR1 MGHRA and CDR2 YSYEKL. Here the CDR3 reads CASSQVPGGGEQYF. In DNA form, the CDR3 reads TGCGCCAGCAGCCAAGTGCCTGGGGGAGGCGAGCAGTACTTC.